This T cell receptor beta chain is from a study of cytomegalovirus exposure and HLA in healthy donors. Germline lookup yields CDR1 SGHTA and CDR2 FQGNSA. The V gene lost 5 bases and the J gene lost 0 bases, with 8 bases spanning the gap. This CDR3 has 15 amino acids. In regard to this clone: Its antigen is as yet unknown.

With 60 Vbeta and 13 Jbeta primers, the PCR was carried out. Using immunoSEQ multiplex PCR, the repertoire was profiled, and TCRdb retains in-frame clones only, with some absent. Among 150,000 to 200,000 clones listed, about 80% were seen once. Whole-study findings and limits: Analyzed later, most CMV-associated TCR beta chains appeared HLA-restricted. A later analysis associated 16,951 TCR beta sequences with HLA alleles at a 0.05 false discovery rate.

The sequenced material came from PBMCs. The source of this sequence is a woman younger than 45 in good health and CMV-seronegative. The chain is built from TRBV7-2 and TRBJ2-6, with unresolved D. This CDR3 reads CASSPPTSGANVLTF. The CDR3 DNA sequence: TGTGCCAGCAGCCCGCCTACCTCTGGGGCCAACGTCCTGACTTTC.